This T cell receptor beta chain was sequenced for a study of Tregs in tolerant kidney transplant recipients. Details on this clone: Its antigen is unknown.

TCRdb's table, derived via immunoSEQ multiplex PCR, lists solely in-frame clones and lacks some. In the table there are about 5,600 clones, 90% of which are singletons. Sequencing was performed on Tregs from blood cultured with allogeneic cells, taken before the transplant. This TCR was sampled from a human patient who received a combined kidney and bone marrow transplant.

CDR3 DNA: TGCGCCAGCAGCTTGGTTGTTAGCAATCAGCCCCAGCATTTT. Translating it yields CASSLVVSNQPQHF. V is TRBV5-1 and J is TRBJ1-5; D is undetermined. Germline CDR1 is SGHRS and CDR2 is YFSETQ. Trimming stripped 0 bases from V and 0 bases from J, with 4 bases between. CDR3 length: 14 residues.